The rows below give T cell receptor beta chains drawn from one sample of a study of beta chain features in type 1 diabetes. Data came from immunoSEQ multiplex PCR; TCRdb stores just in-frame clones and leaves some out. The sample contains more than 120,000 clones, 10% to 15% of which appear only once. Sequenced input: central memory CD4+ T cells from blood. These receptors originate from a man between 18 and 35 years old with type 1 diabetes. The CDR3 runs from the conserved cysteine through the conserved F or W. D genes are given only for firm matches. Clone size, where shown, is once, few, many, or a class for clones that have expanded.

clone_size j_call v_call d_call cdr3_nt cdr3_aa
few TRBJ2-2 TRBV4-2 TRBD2 TGTGCCAGCAGCCATGGGACTAGCGACGTCTGGGAGCTGTTTTTT CASSHGTSDVWELFF
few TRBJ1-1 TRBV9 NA TGTGCCAGCAGCGTAACGGTCACACACACTGAAGCTTTCTTT CASSVTVTHTEAFF
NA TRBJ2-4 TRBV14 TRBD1 TGTGCCAGCAGCCCGGGACAGGGAATGGGAGACATTCAGTACTTC CASSPGQGMGDIQYF
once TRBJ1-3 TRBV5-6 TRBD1 TGTGCCAGCAGCACGGACAGGGAGTACTTT CASSTDREYF
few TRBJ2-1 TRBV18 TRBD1 TGTGCCAGCTCACCGGGACAGACTACCTACAATGAGCAGTTCTTC CASSPGQTTYNEQFF
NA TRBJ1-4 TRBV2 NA TGTGCCAGCAGTGCGGGGGCGAATGAAAAACTGTTTTTT CASSAGANEKLFF
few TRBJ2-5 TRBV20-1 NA TGCAGTGCTAGAGATCGGGAGACCCAGTACTTC CSARDRETQYF
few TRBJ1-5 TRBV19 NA TGTGCCAGTACCCACTGGGGGTACAATCAGCCCCAGCATTTT CASTHWGYNQPQHF
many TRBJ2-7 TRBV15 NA TGTGCCACCAGCAGGCAGGGAGATGGCGAGCAGTACTTC CATSRQGDGEQYF
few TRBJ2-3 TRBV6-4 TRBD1 TGTGCCAGCAGTGACTCCGGGACAGCCCGAAATACGCAGTATTTT CASSDSGTARNTQYF
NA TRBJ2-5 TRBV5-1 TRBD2 TGCGCCAGCAGTCGGACTAGCATGGAGACCCAGTACTTC CASSRTSMETQYF